This T cell receptor beta chain was observed in a study of blood T cell repertoires in COVID-19. Study background: Acute-phase and convalescent COVID-19 samples originated in the United States, Italy and Spain.

CDR3 length: 15 amino acids. Germline CDR1 reads SNHLY; CDR2 reads FYNNEI. Trimming at V came to 5 bases and at J to 1 base, leaving 5 bases not matched to a gene. Original handling: Estimated nucleated cell counts came from reference gene primer amplification. This table comes from immunoSEQ multiplex PCR, and its TCRdb copy is limited to in-frame clones, with some not included. The D gene and trimming were derived from the DNA, and the V and J assignments and clone size from that table. This sample has around 160,000 clones, with 80% to 85% found just once. V usage is TRBV2 and J usage is TRBJ2-1; the match to TRBD1 covers 7 bases. Specimen: PBMCs or T cells enriched from blood (not recorded which). This sequence was found in a woman aged 60 to 75 who had recovered from COVID-19. CDR3 protein: CASSQDRVSYNEQFF. The CDR3 DNA reads as TGTGCCAGCAGTCAAGACAGGGTTTCCTACAATGAGCAGTTCTTC.